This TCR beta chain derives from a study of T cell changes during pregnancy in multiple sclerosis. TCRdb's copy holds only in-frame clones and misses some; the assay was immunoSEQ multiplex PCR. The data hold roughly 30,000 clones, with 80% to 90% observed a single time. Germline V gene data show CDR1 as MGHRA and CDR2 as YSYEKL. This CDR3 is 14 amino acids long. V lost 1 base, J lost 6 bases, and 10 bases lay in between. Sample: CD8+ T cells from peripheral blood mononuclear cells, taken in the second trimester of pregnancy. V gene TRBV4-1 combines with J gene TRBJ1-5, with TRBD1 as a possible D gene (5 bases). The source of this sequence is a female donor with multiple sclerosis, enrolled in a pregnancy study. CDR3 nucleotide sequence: TGCGCCAGCAGCCAAGCGCAGGGTATTCAGCCCCAGCATTTT. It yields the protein CASSQAQGIQPQHF.